Following are 8 T cell receptor beta chains from one sample sequenced in a study of CD8+ T cells in alopecia areata. Treatment meaning: oral pan-JAK inhibitor, 5-10 mg twice daily. Extraction of RNA preceded its reverse transcription into cDNA, which served as the sequencing template. Libraries were prepared by immunoSEQ multiplex PCR; TCRdb keeps only in-frame clonotypes and omits some of them. The table has about 190,000 clones, roughly 60% seen once. The sample was CD4+ T cells sorted from blood, taken at week 49, from a patient treated with tofacitinib. These receptors all come from a human donor with alopecia areata.

The rearrangement uses TRBV4-3 and TRBJ2-5; D is ambiguous. This CDR3 region has 16 residues. CDR1 is LGHNA, CDR2 YSLEER, per germline. V shed 4 bases and J shed 0 bases, with 15 bases lying between them. Written as DNA, the CDR3 is TGCGCCAGCAGCCCTCACCCGGGCCAGAACCAAGAGACCCAGTACTTC. This gives the protein CASSPHPGQNQETQYF.

This clone was counted a few times. The chain joins TRBV4-3 to TRBJ1-6; D is uncertain. The CDR3 has 14 amino acids. The V gene lost 1 base and the J gene lost 9 bases, with 10 bases spanning the gap. The germline V gene has CDR1 LGHNA and CDR2 YSLEER. CDR3 nucleotides: TGCGCCAGCAGCCAAGGAGGAGGAAGTTCACCCCTCCACTTT. Its translation is CASSQGGGSSPLHF.

This clone was seen a handful of times. The V and J genes are TRBV4-1 and TRBJ2-5, with TRBD2 matching 13 bases. CDR1 is MGHRA, CDR2 YSYEKL, per germline. Losses at the gene ends were 0 bases for V and 4 bases for J; bases not matched to a gene: 11. This CDR3 has 19 amino acids. The CDR3 bases are TGCGCCAGCAGCCAAGACGGTTTTAGGACTAGCGGGGGCAGAGAGACCCAGTACTTC. It specifies CASSQDGFRTSGGRETQYF.

The gene calls are TRBV15 and TRBJ2-2, with unresolved D. CDR3 length equals 14 residues. V lost 0 bases, J lost 6 bases, and 8 bases lay in between. Germline V CDR1 and CDR2: LNHNV, YYDKDF (reference sequence). The CDR3 reads CATSRDSVAGELFF. The CDR3 DNA reads as TGTGCCACCAGCAGAGATTCCGTCGCCGGGGAGCTGTTTTTT.

The chain has TRBV9 and TRBJ1-4, with 7 positions matching TRBD1. This CDR3 contains 13 residues. CDR1 SGDLS and CDR2 YYNGEE come from the germline V gene. V shed 3 bases, J shed 7 bases, and the junction held 3 bases outside the gene matches. The CDR3 here is CASSAQGPEKLFF. CDR3 nucleotides: TGTGCCAGCAGCGCACAGGGGCCTGAAAAACTGTTTTTT.

The chain combines TRBV25-1 with TRBJ1-6; TRBD1 matches 8 bases. Germline CDR1 reads MGHDK; CDR2 reads SYGVNS. J was trimmed by 9 bases and V by 6 bases; bases with no gene match: 4. The CDR3 sequence is 13 residues long. The CDR3 region is CASSRQGTSPLHF. The CDR3 DNA reads as TGTGCCAGCAGCAGACAGGGGACTTCACCCCTCCACTTT.

This chain links TRBV5-1 with TRBJ2-7, with 7 bases matching TRBD2. This CDR3 has 20 residues. Unmatched junction bases numbered 20, after V lost 2 bases and J lost 0 bases. Germline CDR1 is SGHRS and CDR2 is YFSETQ. CDR3 bases: TGCGCCAGCAGCTTCAACTACCGATTGAATAGCGGGTTGAGCTCCTACGAGCAGTACTTC. Translating gives CASSFNYRLNSGLSSYEQYF.

This chain connects TRBV7-9 to TRBJ1-1; D gene unclear. Trimming removed 5 bases at V and 8 bases at J, with 9 bases between. This CDR3 spans 11 amino acids. Germline CDR1 and CDR2: SEHNR and FQNEAQ (reference sequence). DNA for the CDR3: TGTGCCAGCAGCCGTGGGTCAGAAGCTTTCTTT. Amino acid sequence: CASSRGSEAFF.